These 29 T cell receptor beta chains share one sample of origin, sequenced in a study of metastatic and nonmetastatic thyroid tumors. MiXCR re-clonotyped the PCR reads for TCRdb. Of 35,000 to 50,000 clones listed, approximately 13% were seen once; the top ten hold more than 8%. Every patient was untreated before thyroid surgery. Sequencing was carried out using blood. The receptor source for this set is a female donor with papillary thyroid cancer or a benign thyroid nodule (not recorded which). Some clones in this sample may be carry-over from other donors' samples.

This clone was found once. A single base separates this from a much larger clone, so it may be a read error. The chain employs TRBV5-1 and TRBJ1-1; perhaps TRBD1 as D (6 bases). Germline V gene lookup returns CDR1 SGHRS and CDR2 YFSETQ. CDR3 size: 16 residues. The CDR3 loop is CVSSLFKGGMNTEAFF. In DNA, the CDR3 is TGCGTCAGCAGCTTGTTCAAGGGGGGGATGAACACTGAAGCTTTCTTT.

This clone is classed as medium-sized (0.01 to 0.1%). This CDR3 reads CASRPGQGLNYGYTF. Written as DNA, the CDR3 is TGTGCCAGCAGGCCTGGACAGGGGCTAAACTATGGCTACACCTTC. This chain uses TRBV6-1 with TRBJ1-2; 9 nucleotides match TRBD1. CDR1 MNHNS and CDR2 SASEGT come from the germline V gene. The V gene end was trimmed by 6 bases and the J gene end by 2 bases; junction bases not matched to a gene: 7. The CDR3 has 15 amino acids.

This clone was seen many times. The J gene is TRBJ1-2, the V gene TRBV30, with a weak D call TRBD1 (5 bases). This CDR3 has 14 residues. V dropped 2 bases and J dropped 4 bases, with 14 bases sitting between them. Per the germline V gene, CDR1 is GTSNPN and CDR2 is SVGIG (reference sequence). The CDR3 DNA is TGTGCCTGGAGTTGGGGCACGGCCGGCTATGGCTACACCTTC. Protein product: CAWSWGTAGYGYTF.

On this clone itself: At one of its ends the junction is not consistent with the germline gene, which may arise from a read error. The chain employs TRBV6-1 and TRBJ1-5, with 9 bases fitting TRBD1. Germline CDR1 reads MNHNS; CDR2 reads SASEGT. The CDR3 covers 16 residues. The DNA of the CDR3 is TGTGCCAGCCTAAGAGCCCGAACAGGGGGCAATAAGCCCCAGCATTTT. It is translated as CASLRARTGGNKPQHF.

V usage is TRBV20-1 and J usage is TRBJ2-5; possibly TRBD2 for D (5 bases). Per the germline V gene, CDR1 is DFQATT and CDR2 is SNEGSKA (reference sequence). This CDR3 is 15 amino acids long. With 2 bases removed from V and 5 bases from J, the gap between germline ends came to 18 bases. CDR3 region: CSARRFVGVGETQYF. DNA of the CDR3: TGCAGTGCTAGAAGGTTCGTGGGAGTGGGGGAGACCCAGTACTTC.

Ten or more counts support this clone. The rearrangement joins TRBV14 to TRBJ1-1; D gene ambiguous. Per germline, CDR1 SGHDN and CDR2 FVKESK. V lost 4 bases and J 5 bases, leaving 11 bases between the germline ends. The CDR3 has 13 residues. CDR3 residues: CASSRVLGTEAFF. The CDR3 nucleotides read TGTGCCAGCAGCCGAGTTTTGGGGACTGAAGCTTTCTTT.

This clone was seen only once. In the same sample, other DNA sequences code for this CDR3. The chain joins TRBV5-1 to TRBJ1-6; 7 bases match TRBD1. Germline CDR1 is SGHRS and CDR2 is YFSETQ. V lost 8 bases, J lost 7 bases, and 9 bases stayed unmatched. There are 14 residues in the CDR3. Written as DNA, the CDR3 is TGCGCCAGTAGACGGGACAGCCAAAATTCACCCCTCCACTTT. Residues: CASRRDSQNSPLHF.

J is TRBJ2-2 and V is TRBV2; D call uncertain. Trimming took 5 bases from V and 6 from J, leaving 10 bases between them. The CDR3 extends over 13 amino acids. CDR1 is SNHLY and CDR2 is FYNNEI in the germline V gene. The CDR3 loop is CASSSLYPGELFF. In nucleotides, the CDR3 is TGTGCCAGCAGTTCACTCTACCCCGGGGAGCTGTTTTTT.

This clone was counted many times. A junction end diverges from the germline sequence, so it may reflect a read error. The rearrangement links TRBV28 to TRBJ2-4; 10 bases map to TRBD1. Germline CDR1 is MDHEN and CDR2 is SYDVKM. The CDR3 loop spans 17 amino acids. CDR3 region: CANSLLQTGGKFNIQYF. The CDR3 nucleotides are TGTGCCAACAGTTTGCTCCAGACAGGGGGCAAGTTCAACATTCAGTACTTC.

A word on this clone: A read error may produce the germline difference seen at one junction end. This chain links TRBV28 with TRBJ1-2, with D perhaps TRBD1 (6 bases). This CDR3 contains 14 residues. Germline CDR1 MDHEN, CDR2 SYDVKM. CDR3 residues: CASSLWDSVNCYIF. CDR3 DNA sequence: TGTGCCAGCAGTTTATGGGACAGTGTGAACTGCTACATCTTC.

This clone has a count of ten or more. This CDR3 reads CASRPSGLLDPRGGQFF. The DNA for the CDR3 is TGTGCCAGCAGGCCTAGCGGGCTGCTCGATCCCAGGGGCGGGCAGTTCTTC. The chain links TRBV27 to TRBJ2-1; the match to TRBD2 covers 8 bases. J was trimmed by 12 bases and V by 6 bases; bases with no gene match: 22. The CDR3 runs to 17 residues. The germline V gene has CDR1 MNHEY and CDR2 SMNVEV (reference sequence).

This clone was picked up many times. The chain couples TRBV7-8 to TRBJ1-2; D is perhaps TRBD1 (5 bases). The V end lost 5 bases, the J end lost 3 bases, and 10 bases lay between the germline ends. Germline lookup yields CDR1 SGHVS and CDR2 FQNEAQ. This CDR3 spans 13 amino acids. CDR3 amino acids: CASSAGPDYGYTF. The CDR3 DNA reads TGTGCCAGCAGCGCGGGACCGGACTATGGCTACACCTTC.

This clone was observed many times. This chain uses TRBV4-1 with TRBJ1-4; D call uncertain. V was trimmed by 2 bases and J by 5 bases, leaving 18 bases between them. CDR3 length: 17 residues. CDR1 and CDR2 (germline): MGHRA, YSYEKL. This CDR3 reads CASSQPQTRSLNEKLFF. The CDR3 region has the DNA TGCGCCAGCAGCCAACCTCAGACCCGCTCGTTGAATGAAAAACTGTTTTTT.

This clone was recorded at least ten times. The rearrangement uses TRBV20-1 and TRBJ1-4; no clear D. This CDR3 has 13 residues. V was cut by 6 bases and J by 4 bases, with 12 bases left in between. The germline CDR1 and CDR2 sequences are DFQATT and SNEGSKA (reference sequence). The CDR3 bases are TGCAGTGCGGCAAAGCCCGATAATGAAAAACTGTTTTTT. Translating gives CSAAKPDNEKLFF.

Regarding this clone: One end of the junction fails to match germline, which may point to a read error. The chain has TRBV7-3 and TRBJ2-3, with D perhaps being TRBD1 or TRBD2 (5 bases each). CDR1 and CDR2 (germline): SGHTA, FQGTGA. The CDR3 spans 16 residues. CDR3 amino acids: CASGYQGGRSTDTQYF. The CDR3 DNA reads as TGCGCCAGCGGCTATCAGGGTGGCCGGAGCACAGATACGCAGTATTTT.

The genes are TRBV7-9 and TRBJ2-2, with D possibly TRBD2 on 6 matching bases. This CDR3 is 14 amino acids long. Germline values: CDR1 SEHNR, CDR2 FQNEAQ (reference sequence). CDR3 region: CVSSPGLNTGELFF. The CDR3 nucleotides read TGTGTTAGCAGCCCGGGACTTAACACCGGGGAGCTGTTTTTT.

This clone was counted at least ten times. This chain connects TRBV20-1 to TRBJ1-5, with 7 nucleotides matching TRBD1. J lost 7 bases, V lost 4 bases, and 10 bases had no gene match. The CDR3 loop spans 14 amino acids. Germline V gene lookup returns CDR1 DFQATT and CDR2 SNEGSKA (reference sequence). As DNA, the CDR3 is TGCAGTGCTATAGACAGGGACGTCAGCCAGCCCCAGCATTTT. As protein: CSAIDRDVSQPQHF.

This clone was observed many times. CDR3 DNA sequence: TGCAGTGCTAGAGCCAGGACAGGGGGCGCGGGAGGGGCCAACGTCCTGACTTTC. Protein sequence: CSARARTGGAGGANVLTF. The chain is built from TRBV20-1 and TRBJ2-6; TRBD1 matches at 11 bases. Trimming removed 1 base from V and 4 bases from J; junction bases left unmatched: 9. This CDR3 is 18 amino acids long. Germline CDR1 reads DFQATT; CDR2 reads SNEGSKA (reference sequence).

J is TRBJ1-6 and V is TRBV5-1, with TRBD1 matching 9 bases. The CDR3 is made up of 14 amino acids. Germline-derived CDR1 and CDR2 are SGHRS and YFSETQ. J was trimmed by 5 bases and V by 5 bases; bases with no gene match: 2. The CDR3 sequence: CASSRDRDNSPLHF. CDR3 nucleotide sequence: TGCGCCAGCAGTCGGGACAGGGATAATTCACCCCTCCACTTT.

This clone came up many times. The CDR3: CASSPQGNEKLFF. The DNA for the CDR3 is TGTGCCAGCTCACCACAGGGGAACGAAAAACTGTTTTTT. The chain has TRBV18 and TRBJ1-4; maybe TRBD1 (5 bases). Germline values: CDR1 KGHSH, CDR2 LQKENI. V lost 1 base and J 8 bases, leaving 8 bases between the germline ends. CDR3 size: 13 residues.

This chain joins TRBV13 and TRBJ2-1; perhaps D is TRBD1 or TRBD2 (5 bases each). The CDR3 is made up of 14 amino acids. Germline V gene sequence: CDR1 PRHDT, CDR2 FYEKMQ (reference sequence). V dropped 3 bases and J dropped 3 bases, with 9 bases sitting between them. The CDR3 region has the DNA TGTGCCAGCAGCTTGTTGGGGGACTACAATGAGCAGTTCTTC. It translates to CASSLLGDYNEQFF.

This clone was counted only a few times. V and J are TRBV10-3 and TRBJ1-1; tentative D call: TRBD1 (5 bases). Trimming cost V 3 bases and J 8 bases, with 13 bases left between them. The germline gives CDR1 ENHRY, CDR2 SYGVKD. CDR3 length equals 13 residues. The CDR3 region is CAISDTREGEAFF. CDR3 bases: TGTGCCATCAGTGATACGAGGGAGGGGGAAGCTTTCTTT.

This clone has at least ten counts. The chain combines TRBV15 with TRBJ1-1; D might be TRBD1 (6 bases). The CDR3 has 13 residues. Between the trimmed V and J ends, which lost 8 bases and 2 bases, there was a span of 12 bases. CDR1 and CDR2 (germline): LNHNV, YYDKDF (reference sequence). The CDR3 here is CATQADSNTEAFF. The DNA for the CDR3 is TGTGCCACCCAAGCGGACAGTAACACTGAAGCTTTCTTT.

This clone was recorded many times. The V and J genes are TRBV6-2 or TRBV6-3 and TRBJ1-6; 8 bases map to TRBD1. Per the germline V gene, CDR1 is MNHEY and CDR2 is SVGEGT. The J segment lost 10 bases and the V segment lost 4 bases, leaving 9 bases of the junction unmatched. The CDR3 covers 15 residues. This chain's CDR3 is CASSSSDRESSPLHF. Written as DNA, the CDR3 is TGTGCCAGCAGTTCCTCGGACAGGGAGAGCTCACCCCTCCACTTT.

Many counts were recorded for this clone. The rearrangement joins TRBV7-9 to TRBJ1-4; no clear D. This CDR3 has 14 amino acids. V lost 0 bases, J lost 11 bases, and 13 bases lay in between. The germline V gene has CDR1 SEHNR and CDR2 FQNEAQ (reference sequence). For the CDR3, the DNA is TGTGCCAGCAGCTTAGCGGGAGGGAATGGGAAACTGTTTTTT. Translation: CASSLAGGNGKLFF. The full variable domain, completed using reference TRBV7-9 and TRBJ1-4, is DTGVSQNPRHKITKRGQNVTFRCDPISEHNRLYWYRQTLGQGPEFLTYFQNEAQLEKSRLLSDRFSAERPKGSFSTLEIQRTEQGDSAMYLCASSLAGGNGKLFFGSGTQLSVL.

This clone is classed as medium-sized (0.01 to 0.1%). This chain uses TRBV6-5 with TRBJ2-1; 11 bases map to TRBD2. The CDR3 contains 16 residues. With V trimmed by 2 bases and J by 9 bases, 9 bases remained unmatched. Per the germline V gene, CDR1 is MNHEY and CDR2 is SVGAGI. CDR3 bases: TGTGCCAGCAGTTACCCGCTAGCGGGAGGTGGTGGTGAGCAGTTCTTC. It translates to CASSYPLAGGGGEQFF.

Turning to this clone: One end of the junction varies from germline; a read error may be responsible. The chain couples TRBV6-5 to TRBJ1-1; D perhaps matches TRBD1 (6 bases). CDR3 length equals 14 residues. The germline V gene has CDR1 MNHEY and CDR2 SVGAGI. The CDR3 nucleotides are TGTGCCAGCAGTTATTTGGAAGGGGGTCGCGAAGCTTTCTTC. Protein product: CASSYLEGGREAFF.

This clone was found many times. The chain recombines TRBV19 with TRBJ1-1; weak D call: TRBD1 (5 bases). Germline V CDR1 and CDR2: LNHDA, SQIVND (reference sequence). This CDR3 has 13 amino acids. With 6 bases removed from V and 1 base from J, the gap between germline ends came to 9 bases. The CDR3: CASSPQGNTEAFF. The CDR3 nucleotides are TGTGCCAGTAGCCCCCAGGGGAACACTGAAGCTTTCTTT.

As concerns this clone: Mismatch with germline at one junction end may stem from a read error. The CDR3 loop reads CASSQVDWRGTYAQYF. The CDR3 DNA is TGTGCCAGCAGTCAGGTAGACTGGCGGGGAACCTACGCGCAGTACTTC. V usage is TRBV2 and J usage is TRBJ2-7; a weak D match, TRBD2 (6 bases). This CDR3 contains 16 residues. Looked up from germline, CDR1 is SNHLY and CDR2 is FYNNEI.